These T cell receptor beta chains were read from a single sample in a study of T cells in localized non-small cell lung cancer. Produced via immunoSEQ multiplex PCR; TCRdb's table is partial and in-frame only. In the table there are about 57,000 clones, just over 90% of which are singletons. This specimen was peripheral blood, taken before any cancer treatment. The receptor source for this set is a man aged 35-75 years with stage I lung adenocarcinoma. The CDR3 runs from the conserved cysteine through the conserved F or W. Fields, in order: D gene, J gene, CDR3 length, V gene, clone size, CDR3 protein, CDR3 DNA. D genes are given only for firm matches. A clone size is listed for some rows: how often the clone was seen (once, few, many), or a class if it is expanded.

.	TRBJ1-5	16	TRBV7-9	.	CASSPAGAGSNQPQHF	TGTGCCAGCAGCCCAGCAGGGGCAGGAAGCAATCAGCCCCAGCATTTT
.	TRBJ1-5	12	TRBV15	.	CATSRENQPQHF	TGTGCCACCAGCAGAGAAAATCAGCCCCAGCATTTT
TRBD2	TRBJ2-5	16	TRBV5-1	.	CASSLTDTSGQETQYF	TGCGCCAGCAGCCTAACCGACACTAGCGGCCAAGAGACCCAGTACTTC
.	TRBJ1-2	15	TRBV9	.	CASSVGLTNHDGYTF	TGTGCCAGCAGCGTCGGACTGACTAACCACGATGGCTACACCTTC
TRBD2	TRBJ2-7	17	TRBV7-9	.	CASSSGGRLAGGWKQYF	TGTGCCAGCAGCTCTGGGGGTAGGCTAGCGGGAGGTTGGAAGCAGTACTTC
.	TRBJ2-2	15	TRBV6-1	.	CASGGSGEGPGELFF	TGTGCCAGCGGAGGGTCAGGGGAGGGTCCCGGGGAGCTGTTTTTT
.	TRBJ2-2	14	TRBV6-5	once	CASSDYPNTGELFF	TGTGCCAGCAGTGACTACCCGAACACCGGGGAGCTGTTTTTT
TRBD2	TRBJ2-5	14	TRBV5-6	.	CASSLLSGAETQYF	TGTGCCAGCAGCTTGCTTAGCGGGGCTGAGACCCAGTACTTC
.	TRBJ1-3	14	TRBV19	.	CASSFSSSGNTIYF	TGTGCCAGTAGTTTCAGTAGCTCTGGAAACACCATATATTTT
.	TRBJ1-4	15	TRBV6-6	.	CASSYSNRVREKLFF	TGTGCCAGCAGTTACTCGAACAGGGTTCGTGAAAAACTGTTTTTT
TRBD1	TRBJ2-7	15	TRBV7-6	.	CASSLARDSFYEQYF	TGTGCCAGCAGCTTGGCCCGGGACAGTTTTTACGAGCAGTACTTC
TRBD1	TRBJ2-2	18	TRBV11-3	once	CASSPRSGGSKDTGELFF	TGTGCCAGCAGCCCCCGTTCAGGGGGTTCAAAGGACACCGGGGAGCTGTTTTTT
.	TRBJ2-3	15	TRBV28	.	CASSLGPVDTDTQYF	TGTGCCAGCAGTTTAGGGCCAGTAGACACAGATACGCAGTATTTT
TRBD2	TRBJ2-1	17	TRBV7-7	.	CARGRGRARETYNEQFF	TGTGCTAGAGGAAGAGGGAGGGCCCGTGAGACCTACAATGAGCAGTTCTTC
.	TRBJ2-3	14	TRBV7-3	.	CASSLRGGQDTQYF	TGTGCCAGCAGCTTACGAGGGGGGCAAGATACGCAGTATTTT
.	TRBJ1-5	13	TRBV27	.	CASSLTDNQPQHF	TGTGCCAGCAGTTTGACAGACAATCAGCCCCAGCATTTT
.	TRBJ2-1	11	TRBV20-1	few	CSAFRGNEQFF	TGCAGTGCATTCCGGGGCAATGAGCAGTTCTTC
.	TRBJ2-3	15	TRBV2	few	CASSHGGHPADTQYF	TGTGCCAGCAGTCACGGTGGGCATCCGGCAGATACGCAGTATTTT
TRBD1	TRBJ2-5	16	TRBV5-1	.	CASSPGTGGPQETQYF	TGCGCCAGCAGCCCGGGGACAGGGGGGCCACAAGAGACCCAGTACTTC
.	TRBJ1-2	13	TRBV29-1	.	CSVWGPDREGYTF	TGCAGCGTTTGGGGGCCCGATCGGGAGGGCTACACCTTC
TRBD1	TRBJ2-3	16	TRBV18	.	CASSPVDRELTDTQYF	TGTGCCAGCTCACCCGTCGACAGGGAATTGACAGATACGCAGTATTTT
.	TRBJ2-1	17	TRBV11-2	.	CASSFRTGRVGYNEQFF	TGTGCCAGCAGCTTTCGGACCGGCAGGGTAGGCTACAATGAGCAGTTCTTC
.	TRBJ1-2	15	TRBV19	.	CASSIVDIRGYGYTF	TGTGCCAGTAGTATAGTGGACATCAGGGGCTATGGCTACACCTTC
.	TRBJ1-1	14	TRBV6-5	.	CASSYSVMNTEAFF	TGTGCCAGCAGTTACTCGGTCATGAACACTGAAGCTTTCTTT
.	TRBJ2-1	12	TRBV27	.	CASSGPDNEQFF	TGTGCCAGCAGTGGACCGGACAATGAGCAGTTCTTC
TRBD1	TRBJ2-5	14	TRBV10-2	.	CASSSQGAQETQYF	TGCGCCAGCAGTTCACAGGGGGCTCAAGAGACCCAGTACTTC
.	TRBJ1-1	14	TRBV9	.	CASSQRGSNTEAFF	TGTGCCAGCAGCCAACGAGGATCAAACACTGAAGCTTTCTTT
TRBD2	TRBJ2-1	14	TRBV6-5	once	CASTEMGTSGEQFF	TGTGCCAGCACCGAAATGGGGACTAGCGGTGAGCAGTTCTTC
.	TRBJ2-7	14	TRBV9	.	CASSKNPQAHEQYF	TGTGCCAGCAGCAAGAACCCCCAGGCCCACGAGCAGTACTTC
.	TRBJ2-1	16	TRBV11-2	.	CASSPPWVTPYNEQFF	TGTGCCAGCAGCCCCCCCTGGGTTACTCCCTACAATGAGCAGTTCTTC
.	TRBJ1-5	15	TRBV2	.	CASSARADSNQPQHF	TGTGCCAGCAGTGCGAGGGCAGATAGCAATCAGCCCCAGCATTTT
.	TRBJ1-5	15	TRBV28	.	CASNHAGGSNQPQHF	TGTGCCAGCAATCACGCGGGCGGGAGCAATCAGCCCCAGCATTTT
.	TRBJ2-5	13	TRBV6-6	.	CASRNGQQETQYF	TGTGCCAGCCGAAACGGGCAGCAAGAGACCCAGTACTTC
.	TRBJ2-7	14	TRBV15	.	CATSTGRDSYEQYF	TGTGCCACCAGTACGGGAAGGGACTCCTACGAGCAGTACTTC
TRBD2	TRBJ2-5	16	TRBV18	.	CASSLRLAGGAETQYF	TGTGCCAGCTCACTGCGACTAGCGGGAGGCGCAGAGACCCAGTACTTC